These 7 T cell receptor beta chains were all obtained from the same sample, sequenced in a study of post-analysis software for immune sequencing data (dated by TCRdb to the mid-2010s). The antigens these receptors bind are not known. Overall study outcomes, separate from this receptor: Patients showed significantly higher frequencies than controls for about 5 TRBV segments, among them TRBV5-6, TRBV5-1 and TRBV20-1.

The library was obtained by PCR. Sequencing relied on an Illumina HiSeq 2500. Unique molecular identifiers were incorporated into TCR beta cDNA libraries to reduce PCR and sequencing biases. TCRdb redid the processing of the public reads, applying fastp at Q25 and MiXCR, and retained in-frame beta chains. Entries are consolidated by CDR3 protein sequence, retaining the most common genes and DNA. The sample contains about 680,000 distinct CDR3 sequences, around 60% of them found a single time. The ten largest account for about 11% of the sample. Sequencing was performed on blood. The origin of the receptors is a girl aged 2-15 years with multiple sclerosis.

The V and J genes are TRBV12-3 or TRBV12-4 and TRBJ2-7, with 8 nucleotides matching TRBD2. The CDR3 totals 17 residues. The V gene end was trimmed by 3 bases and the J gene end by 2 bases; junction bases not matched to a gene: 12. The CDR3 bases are TGTGCCAGCAGTTTTGCTGCCGGGAGGGTGAAGACCTACGAGCAGTACTTC. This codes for CASSFAAGRVKTYEQYF.

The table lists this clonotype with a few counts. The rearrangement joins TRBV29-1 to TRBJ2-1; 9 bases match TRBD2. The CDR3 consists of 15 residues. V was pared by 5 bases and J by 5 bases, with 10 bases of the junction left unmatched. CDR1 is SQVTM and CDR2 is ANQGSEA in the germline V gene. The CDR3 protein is CSVQTSGQNDNEQFF. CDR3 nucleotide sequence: TGCAGCGTTCAAACTAGCGGGCAGAACGACAATGAGCAGTTCTTC.

The CDR3 DNA reads as TGTGCCAGCAGCTTAGTCGTAGATGGCAATGAGCAGTTCTTC. This translates into CASSLVVDGNEQFF. The chain recombines TRBV7-2 with TRBJ2-1; D remains unclear. From germline, CDR1 is SGHTA and CDR2 FQGNSA. The germline V and J ends were trimmed by 1 base and 6 bases, with 10 bases remaining between them. The CDR3 has 14 amino acids.

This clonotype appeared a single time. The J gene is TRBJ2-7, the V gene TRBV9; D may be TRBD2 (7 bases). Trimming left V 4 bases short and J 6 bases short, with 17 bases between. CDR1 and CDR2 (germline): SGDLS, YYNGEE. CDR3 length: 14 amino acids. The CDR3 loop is CASSPGAWGGEQYF. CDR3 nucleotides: TGTGCCAGCAGCCCGGGGGCTTGGGGGGGCGAGCAGTACTTC.

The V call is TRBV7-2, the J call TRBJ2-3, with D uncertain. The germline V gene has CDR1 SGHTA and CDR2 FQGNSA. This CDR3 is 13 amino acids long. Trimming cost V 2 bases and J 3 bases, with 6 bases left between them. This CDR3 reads CASSLTQTDTQYF. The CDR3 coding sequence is TGTGCCAGCAGCTTAACCCAGACAGATACGCAGTATTTT.

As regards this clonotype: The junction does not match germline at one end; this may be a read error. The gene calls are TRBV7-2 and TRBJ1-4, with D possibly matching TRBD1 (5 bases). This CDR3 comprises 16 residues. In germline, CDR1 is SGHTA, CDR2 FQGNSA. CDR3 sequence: CASSLAADSRDGKPFF. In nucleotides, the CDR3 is TGTGCCAGCAGCTTAGCCGCAGACAGCAGAGACGGAAAACCGTTTTTT.

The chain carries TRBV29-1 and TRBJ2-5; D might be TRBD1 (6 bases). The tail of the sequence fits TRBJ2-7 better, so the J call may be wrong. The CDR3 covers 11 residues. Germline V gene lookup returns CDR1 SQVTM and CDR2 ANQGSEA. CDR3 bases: TGCAGCGTTGTCCAGGGGTACGAGCAGTACTTC. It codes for CSVVQGYEQYF.